Below, 13 T cell receptor beta chains from the same sample are listed, as sequenced in a study of T cell responses to AZD1222 COVID-19 vaccine. Data came from immunoSEQ multiplex PCR; TCRdb stores just in-frame clones and leaves some out. The table shows around 94,000 clones, with about 86% occurring only once. Sequences were derived from peripheral blood, sampled on day 0 of AZD1222 vaccination. All receptors derive from an adult in good health.

The rearrangement uses TRBV29-1 and TRBJ1-2; 7 bases match TRBD1. The V and J ends lost 7 bases and 2 bases, in that order; junction bases with no gene match: 4. The CDR3 extends over 12 amino acids. The germline V gene has CDR1 SQVTM and CDR2 ANQGSEA. This CDR3 is CSAYRGNYGYTF. The CDR3 DNA reads TGCAGCGCTTACAGGGGAAACTATGGCTACACCTTC.

This chain connects TRBV28 to TRBJ2-2; TRBD2 matches at 14 bases. The CDR3 consists of 16 residues. Per germline, CDR1 MDHEN and CDR2 SYDVKM. The V gene end was trimmed by 6 bases and the J gene end by 6 bases; junction bases not matched to a gene: 6. The CDR3, as DNA: TGTGCCAGCAGCGAAGCGGGACTAGCGGGAGCCGGGGAGCTGTTTTTT. Protein: CASSEAGLAGAGELFF.

The J gene is TRBJ2-5, the V gene TRBV6-5, with TRBD1 matching over 7 bases. Unmatched junction bases numbered 5, after V lost 5 bases and J lost 2 bases. Germline V gene lookup returns CDR1 MNHEY and CDR2 SVGAGI. This CDR3 spans 14 amino acids. CDR3 in amino acids: CASSRTGRQETQYF. CDR3 DNA sequence: TGTGCCAGCAGTCGGACAGGCCGACAAGAGACCCAGTACTTC.

This clone showed up just once. At one of its ends the junction is not consistent with the germline gene, which may arise from a read error. The chain carries TRBV6-1 and TRBJ2-1; 7 nucleotides align to TRBD2. Per the germline V gene, CDR1 is MNHNS and CDR2 is SASEGT. CDR3 length: 16 amino acids. The CDR3 DNA sequence: TGTGCCAGCAGAGAAGCCGGGAGGAGCTCCTACAATGAGCAGTTCTTC. This encodes CASREAGRSSYNEQFF.

The chain uses TRBV11-2 and TRBJ2-2; D ambiguous. The CDR3 sequence is 13 residues long. V was trimmed by 4 bases and J by 1 base, leaving 4 bases between them. Germline-derived CDR1 and CDR2 are SGHAT and FQNNGV. The CDR3 nucleotides read TGTGCCAGCAGCTACATGAACACCGGGGAGCTGTTTTTT. Protein sequence: CASSYMNTGELFF. The complete variable domain, with remaining parts taken from reference TRBV11-2 and TRBJ2-2, reads EAGVAQSPRYKIIEKRQSVAFWCNPISGHATLYWYQQILGQGPKLLIQFQNNGVVDDSQLPKDRFSAERLKGVDSTLKIQPAKLEDSAVYLCASSYMNTGELFFGEGSRLTVL.

The sample holds a few counts of this clone. The chain carries TRBV5-5 and TRBJ2-7; no reliable D call. The CDR3 loop spans 14 amino acids. CDR1 SGHKS and CDR2 YYEKEE come from the germline V gene (reference sequence). The V and J ends lost 1 base and 0 bases respectively, with 8 bases between them. The CDR3 loop is CASSLMQFSYEQYF. Written as DNA, the CDR3 is TGTGCCAGCAGCTTGATGCAGTTCTCCTACGAGCAGTACTTC.

The V call is TRBV4-2, the J call TRBJ2-2; D is unresolved. The V gene lost 1 base and the J gene lost 5 bases, with 11 bases spanning the gap. Germline CDR1 is LGHNA and CDR2 is YNFKEQ. The CDR3 extends over 15 amino acids. DNA of the CDR3: TGTGCCAGCAGCCAAGGACCCCTCGGGACCGGGGAGCTGTTTTTT. Its translation is CASSQGPLGTGELFF.

The genes are TRBV4-3 and TRBJ2-2; perhaps D is TRBD1 or TRBD2 (5 bases each). This CDR3 is 15 amino acids long. Germline V gene data show CDR1 as LGHNA and CDR2 as YSLEER. Trimming removed 0 bases from V and 5 bases from J, with 10 bases in between. In DNA, the CDR3 is TGCGCCAGCAGCCAAGATCTGGGGGTAACCGGGGAGCTGTTTTTT. Translating gives CASSQDLGVTGELFF.

This chain links TRBV15 with TRBJ2-7, with TRBD1 matching over 9 bases. V shed 4 bases and J 4 bases; nucleotides not matched to a gene: 2. Germline lookup yields CDR1 LNHNV and CDR2 YYDKDF (reference sequence). This CDR3 contains 13 residues. The CDR3 loop reads CATSNGQGYEQYF. The CDR3 DNA reads as TGTGCCACCAGCAACGGACAGGGGTACGAGCAGTACTTC.

This sequence joins TRBV6-5 and TRBJ1-2; TRBD1 agrees at 11 bases. CDR3 length: 14 residues. V was pared by 6 bases and J by 7 bases, with 7 bases of the junction left unmatched. Germline V lookup: CDR1 MNHEY, CDR2 SVGAGI. CDR3 sequence: CASSPGTGGPGYTF. CDR3 DNA sequence: TGTGCCAGCAGCCCCGGGACAGGGGGACCTGGCTACACCTTC.

Remarks on this clone: It is unclear where the CDR3 begins or ends on the DNA, so no DNA is shown, and the CDR3 is as TCRdb lists it. The rearrangement uses TRBV5-4 and TRBJ1-1. From its first to its last residue, the CDR3 has 15 amino acids. Germline CDR1 SGHNT, CDR2 YYREEE (reference sequence). CDR3 region: CASSFGPGGYTEAFF.

This clone was detected only a few times. V gene TRBV6-5 combines with J gene TRBJ1-1, with 12 bases lining up with TRBD1. The CDR3 contains 15 residues. Germline-derived CDR1 and CDR2 are MNHEY and SVGAGI. J lost 11 bases, V lost 5 bases, and 12 bases had no gene match. Here the CDR3 DNA reads TGTGCCAGCAGTACCCGGGACAGGGGGCCCTTAGGGGCTTTCTTT. This sequence encodes CASSTRDRGPLGAFF.

This clone was seen more than once but under ten times. The chain couples TRBV2 to TRBJ2-3; tentatively, D is TRBD2 (6 bases). The CDR3 sequence is 14 residues long. Germline loops: CDR1 SNHLY, CDR2 FYNNEI. The V gene lost 5 bases and the J gene lost 6 bases, with 15 bases spanning the gap. The CDR3 reads CASSQSRGGDTQYF. The CDR3, as DNA: TGTGCCAGCAGTCAATCGCGGGGTGGGGATACGCAGTATTTT.